Below are 28 T cell receptor beta chains sequenced from a single sample in a study of cytotoxic CD8 clonotypes in ibrutinib-treated CLL. Assay: immunoSEQ multiplex PCR; the TCRdb copy retains only in-frame clones and omits some. The repertoire includes roughly 200,000 clones, over 60% of them detected once, and under 15% sits in the top ten. Specimen: PBMCs, collected after 24 months of ibrutinib treatment. Receptors were obtained from a human donor with chronic lymphocytic leukemia.

This chain uses TRBV28 with TRBJ2-7, with D hard to call. CDR3 length: 11 amino acids. Germline loops: CDR1 MDHEN, CDR2 SYDVKM. V was clipped by 3 bases and J by 4 bases, with 4 bases between them. This chain's CDR3 is CASSFTYEQYF. CDR3 nucleotides: TGTGCCAGCAGTTTTACGTACGAGCAGTACTTC.

In its sample, this clone was seen a few times. V is TRBV9 and J is TRBJ2-1; D not resolved. The germline gives CDR1 SGDLS, CDR2 YYNGEE. The V end was cut by 6 bases, the J end by 4 bases, with 14 bases between. The CDR3 consists of 14 residues. The CDR3 protein is CASNSLPTYNEQFF. DNA for the CDR3: TGTGCCAGCAATTCTCTCCCGACTTACAATGAGCAGTTCTTC.

The V and J genes are TRBV6-5 and TRBJ1-2; 10 nucleotides agree with TRBD1. Germline-derived CDR1 and CDR2 are MNHEY and SVGAGI. J gave up 7 bases and V 5 bases, and 10 bases lay outside the gene matches. The CDR3 is 15 amino acids. The CDR3 DNA sequence: TGTGCCAGCAGTACGGGGGACAGGGGACCGGGTGGCTACACCTTC. It is translated as CASSTGDRGPGGYTF.

This clone was seen a few times. Germline and junction disagree at one end, which may indicate a read error. The J gene is TRBJ2-7, the V gene TRBV5-5; the D gene is possibly TRBD1 (6 bases). The germline gives CDR1 SGHKS, CDR2 YYEKEE (reference sequence). The CDR3 runs 13 residues. The CDR3 here is CASRLDSTYEQYF. CDR3 DNA sequence: TGTGCCAGCAGATTGGACAGTACCTACGAGCAGTACTTC.

V gene TRBV18 combines with J gene TRBJ2-1, with TRBD1 as a possible D gene (6 bases). Trimming left V 2 bases short and J 4 bases short, with 27 bases between. Germline V gives CDR1 KGHSH, CDR2 LQKENI. The CDR3 has 20 residues. The CDR3 DNA reads as TGTGCCAGCTCACCATATCGGCTAATGGTATCGGGACATGGATACAATGAGCAGTTCTTC. Translating gives CASSPYRLMVSGHGYNEQFF.

There are a few counts of this clone. The chain uses TRBV28 and TRBJ2-7; TRBD1 is a possible D gene (6 bases). Germline V gives CDR1 MDHEN, CDR2 SYDVKM. Trimming cost V 8 bases and J 3 bases, with 17 bases left between them. CDR3 length equals 14 residues. The CDR3 here is CASVGWDNNYEQYF. Here the CDR3 DNA reads TGTGCCAGCGTCGGATGGGACAACAACTACGAGCAGTACTTC. Full variable domain (missing parts from reference TRBV28 and TRBJ2-7): DVKVTQSSRYLVKRTGEKVFLECVQDMDHENMFWYRQDPGLGLRLIYFSYDVKMKEKGDIPEGYSVSREKKERFSLILESASTNQTSMYLCASVGWDNNYEQYFGPGTRLTVT.

The chain is built from TRBV7-2 and TRBJ2-3; perhaps TRBD2 as D (5 bases). CDR3 length equals 17 residues. Trimming removed 5 bases at V and 6 bases at J, with 24 bases between. The germline gives CDR1 SGHTA, CDR2 FQGNSA. The CDR3 DNA reads as TGTGCCAGCAGCCCGATCACCCCGGGAACTCAAGCGGATACGCAGTATTTT. Translated: CASSPITPGTQADTQYF.

J is TRBJ1-1 and V is TRBV25-1, with D perhaps matching TRBD1 (6 bases). CDR1 is MGHDK, CDR2 SYGVNS, per germline. Between the trimmed V and J ends, which lost 1 base and 7 bases, there was a span of 16 bases. There are 15 residues in the CDR3. The CDR3 region is CASSEFRGAFGEAFF. CDR3 nucleotides: TGTGCCAGCAGTGAATTTAGGGGGGCTTTTGGTGAAGCTTTCTTT.

This chain connects TRBV7-9 to TRBJ2-1; 9 bases map to TRBD2. Germline V gene sequence: CDR1 SEHNR, CDR2 FQNEAQ (reference sequence). The CDR3 spans 17 residues. Germline trimming cut 5 bases from V and 6 bases from J; bases unmatched to any gene: 14. Here the CDR3 DNA reads TGTGCCAGCAGCACCTGGGCGGGAGGGCCGGAAAGCAATGAGCAGTTCTTC. The encoded protein is CASSTWAGGPESNEQFF.

This clone was observed a single time. The chain uses TRBV6-5 and TRBJ1-1; the match to TRBD1 covers 7 bases. Per the germline V gene, CDR1 is MNHEY and CDR2 is SVGAGI. Losses at the gene ends were 0 bases for V and 4 bases for J; bases not matched to a gene: 5. CDR3 length equals 15 residues. The CDR3 loop reads CASSYSNRGSTEAFF. In DNA, the CDR3 is TGTGCCAGCAGTTACTCGAACAGGGGATCCACTGAAGCTTTCTTT.

The V and J genes are TRBV9 and TRBJ2-3; 9 bases align to TRBD2. Per germline, CDR1 SGDLS and CDR2 YYNGEE. The CDR3 totals 16 residues. V gave up 4 bases and J gave up 0 bases; unmatched junction bases: 6. The DNA of the CDR3 is TGTGCCAGCAGCAAATTAGCGGGGGCTAGCACAGATACGCAGTATTTT. Its translation: CASSKLAGASTDTQYF. Together with reference TRBV9 and TRBJ2-3, the CDR3 gives the full variable domain: DSGVTQTPKHLITATGQRVTLRCSPRSGDLSVYWYQQSLDQGLQFLIQYYNGEERAKGNILERFSAQQFPDLHSELNLSSLELGDSALYFCASSKLAGASTDTQYFGPGTRLTVL.

As DNA, the CDR3 is TGTGCCAGCAGCCTAGCAGGGTTGAGTACCAACTATGGCTACACCTTC. Translating gives CASSLAGLSTNYGYTF. The chain combines TRBV14 with TRBJ1-2; D perhaps matches TRBD1 (5 bases). Trimming left V 4 bases short and J 2 bases short, with 17 bases between. Germline assignment: CDR1 SGHDN and CDR2 FVKESK. The CDR3 runs 16 residues.

The V and J genes are TRBV5-6 and TRBJ2-3; D might be TRBD1 or TRBD2, each matching 5 bases. Germline V gene sequence: CDR1 SGHDT, CDR2 YYEEEE. The V gene lost 1 base and the J gene lost 2 bases, with 14 bases spanning the gap. The CDR3 is 16 amino acids. Written as DNA, the CDR3 is TGTGCCAGCAGCTTGACCCATCGGGACCACACAGATACGCAGTATTTT. Amino acids: CASSLTHRDHTDTQYF.

The chain combines TRBV5-6 with TRBJ2-7; D perhaps matches TRBD2 (6 bases). Trimming removed 3 bases from V and 3 bases from J, with 10 bases in between. The CDR3 has 13 residues. The V gene's germline CDR1 is SGHDT and CDR2 YYEEEE. This chain's CDR3 is CASSSTRNYEQYF. The CDR3 nucleotides read TGTGCCAGCAGCTCGACTAGAAACTACGAGCAGTACTTC.

The chain uses TRBV5-5 and TRBJ1-2; D uncertain. This CDR3 comprises 16 residues. The germline V gene encodes CDR1 SGHKS and CDR2 YYEKEE (reference sequence). Trimming removed 0 bases from V and 1 base from J, with 13 bases in between. The CDR3 here is CASSLGFWGINYGYTF. The CDR3 bases are TGTGCCAGCAGCTTGGGGTTTTGGGGAATTAACTATGGCTACACCTTC.

The chain combines TRBV9 with TRBJ1-1; D remains unclear. The CDR3 totals 14 residues. Trimming left V 0 bases short and J 3 bases short, with 9 bases between. Germline values: CDR1 SGDLS, CDR2 YYNGEE. The chain's CDR3 is CASSVVDRYTEAFF. The CDR3 DNA reads as TGTGCCAGCAGCGTAGTAGACCGTTACACTGAAGCTTTCTTT.

This chain uses TRBV10-3 with TRBJ2-4; D unclear. V lost 4 bases to trimming and J lost 5 bases, with 9 bases between them. CDR1 is ENHRY, CDR2 SYGVKD, per germline. The CDR3 has 13 residues. CDR3 DNA sequence: TGTGCCATCAGTGGCCAGAAAGAAAACATTCAGTACTTC. Protein product: CAISGQKENIQYF.

The rearrangement joins TRBV2 to TRBJ2-3; D unresolved. V lost 6 bases and J 2 bases, leaving 12 bases between the germline ends. The germline V gene has CDR1 SNHLY and CDR2 FYNNEI. The CDR3 runs to 14 residues. CDR3 residues: CASRGLDYTDTQYF. Written as DNA, the CDR3 is TGTGCCAGCAGGGGCCTCGATTACACAGATACGCAGTATTTT.

The chain combines TRBV18 with TRBJ1-1; 9 positions agree with TRBD1. Trimming removed 1 base from V and 4 bases from J; junction bases left unmatched: 4. The length of the CDR3 is 15 residues. Germline V gives CDR1 KGHSH, CDR2 LQKENI. CDR3 sequence: CASSPRGTGPTEAFF. CDR3 nucleotides: TGTGCCAGCTCACCACGGGGGACAGGGCCCACTGAAGCTTTCTTT.

J is TRBJ2-6 and V is TRBV27; D gene uncertain. In germline, CDR1 is MNHEY, CDR2 SMNVEV (reference sequence). This CDR3 comprises 14 residues. V gave up 2 bases and J gave up 4 bases, with 6 bases separating them. CDR3 coding DNA: TGTGCCAGCAGTTTAGTATGGGGGGCCAACGTCCTGACTTTC. Translated: CASSLVWGANVLTF.

This sequence joins TRBV11-2 and TRBJ2-7; D may be TRBD1 (6 bases). The CDR3 contains 15 residues. V was clipped by 1 base and J by 7 bases, with 17 bases between them. Germline CDR1 reads SGHAT; CDR2 reads FQNNGV. The CDR3, as DNA: TGTGCCAGCAGCTTAGCTCAGGGGCCCTTTTGGGAGCAGTACTTC. It encodes CASSLAQGPFWEQYF.

J is TRBJ1-1 and V is TRBV4-2, with a possible D match to TRBD1 (5 bases). The CDR3 is made up of 15 amino acids. Germline values: CDR1 LGHNA, CDR2 YNFKEQ. Trimming left V 1 base short and J 5 bases short, with 14 bases between. CDR3 coding DNA: TGTGCCAGCAGCCAAGTTGGGGGGGTTGGTACTGAAGCTTTCTTT. This translates into CASSQVGGVGTEAFF.

The chain recombines TRBV5-4 with TRBJ2-5; 7 positions agree with TRBD1. V shed 4 bases, J shed 2 bases, and the junction held 5 bases outside the gene matches. The CDR3 extends over 14 amino acids. The V gene's germline CDR1 is SGHNT and CDR2 YYREEE (reference sequence). CDR3 DNA: TGTGCCAGCAGCCTAGACAGGGTGCAAGAGACCCAGTACTTC. This sequence encodes CASSLDRVQETQYF.

This clone was recorded only once. The chain's CDR3 is CASSLRGLSTEAFF. The DNA for the CDR3 is TGTGCCAGCAGTTTACGGGGGCTAAGTACTGAAGCTTTCTTT. This rearrangement joins TRBV27 to TRBJ1-1; a possible D gene is TRBD1 (6 bases). The ends were cut back, 2 bases at V and 5 bases at J, with 12 bases in the middle. Germline loops: CDR1 MNHEY, CDR2 SMNVEV (reference sequence). The length of the CDR3 is 14 residues.

CDR3 nucleotide sequence: TGTGCCAGCAGCACAGACCCGGGACAATTACAAGAGACCCAGTACTTC. Amino acid sequence: CASSTDPGQLQETQYF. The rearrangement uses TRBV5-6 and TRBJ2-5, with D perhaps TRBD1 (6 bases). In germline, CDR1 is SGHDT, CDR2 YYEEEE. The V gene lost 4 bases and the J gene lost 2 bases, with 18 bases spanning the gap. The CDR3 sequence is 16 residues long.

A few counts support this clone. In DNA, the CDR3 is TGTGCCAGCAGGATAGGACAGGGAGTTTACACTGAAGCTTTCTTT. Translating gives CASRIGQGVYTEAFF. V is TRBV2 and J is TRBJ1-1, with 8 positions matching TRBD1. The CDR3 is 15 residues long. Germline assignment: CDR1 SNHLY and CDR2 FYNNEI. The J segment lost 3 bases and the V segment lost 6 bases, leaving 9 bases of the junction unmatched.

V is TRBV7-9 and J is TRBJ2-1; no firm D call. CDR3 length: 12 residues. Trimming left V 1 base short and J 8 bases short, with 6 bases between. Germline values: CDR1 SEHNR, CDR2 FQNEAQ (reference sequence). CDR3 in amino acids: CASSLELDEQFF. In DNA, the CDR3 is TGTGCCAGCAGCTTAGAGCTAGATGAGCAGTTCTTC. The full variable domain, in which reference TRBV7-9 and TRBJ2-1 provide the parts outside the CDR3, is DTGVSQNPRHKITKRGQNVTFRCDPISEHNRLYWYRQTLGQGPEFLTYFQNEAQLEKSRLLSDRFSAERPKGSFSTLEIQRTEQGDSAMYLCASSLELDEQFFGPGTRLTVL.

The V gene is TRBV28, the J gene TRBJ1-1; TRBD1 might be the D (5 bases). V was clipped by 3 bases and J by 4 bases, with 18 bases between them. The CDR3 is 16 residues long. Germline V gene lookup returns CDR1 MDHEN and CDR2 SYDVKM. In DNA form, the CDR3 reads TGTGCCAGCAGTTTCCCGAGGGGCGGGGGGAGCACTGAAGCTTTCTTT. As protein: CASSFPRGGGSTEAFF.